Sequencing of this TCR beta chain was carried out in a study of CD4+ T cells in melanoma. The CDR3 is 15 amino acids. V lost 6 bases to trimming and J lost 8 bases, with 17 bases between them. Germline V gives CDR1 KGHSH, CDR2 LQKENI. A note on this clone: Its antigen is unidentified.

The study's findings and limits: In melanoma, neoantigen-specific CD4+ T cells reportedly differed in differentiation state. A reported correlation linked neoantigen-specific CD4+ T cells to CD8+, macrophage and B cell function.

Sequencing used immunoSEQ multiplex PCR; TCRdb keeps in-frame clones, though not all of them. The table has some 15,000 clones, approximately 80% seen once. This TCR was sampled from a human donor with melanoma. The specimen sequenced was cells from a culture (not recorded whether cultured in vitro). The rearrangement uses TRBV18 and TRBJ1-6, with D uncertain. CDR3 sequence: CASSHTPPEDSPLHF. The CDR3 DNA reads as TGTGCCAGCTCTCATACTCCACCGGAGGATTCACCCCTCCACTTT.